These 8 T cell receptor beta chains originate from one sample sequenced in a study of beta chain features in type 1 diabetes. All of the isolated RNA was reverse transcribed, so expressed TCRB transcripts were sequenced. TCRdb's table, derived via immunoSEQ multiplex PCR, lists solely in-frame clones and lacks some. Here the sample spans a few hundred thousand clones, roughly an eighth being singletons. Their cognate antigens are unknown. Findings and limits, study-wide: In all four CD4+ subsets, TCRB CDR3 length was significantly, moderately reduced in type 1 diabetes.

Sequenced input: naive CD4+ T cells from blood. Receptors originate from a man aged 30 to 45 with type 1 diabetes.

The sample holds a few counts of this clone. The J gene is TRBJ1-1, the V gene TRBV7-9, with D possibly being TRBD1 (5 bases). Trimming cost V 1 base and J 1 base, with 7 bases left between them. From germline, CDR1 is SEHNR and CDR2 FQNEAQ (reference sequence). The CDR3 contains 14 residues. As DNA, the CDR3 is TGTGCCAGCAGCTTAGTAAGGGGGAACACTGAAGCTTTCTTT. Translation gives CASSLVRGNTEAFF.

This clone occurred a few times. V usage is TRBV6-6 and J usage is TRBJ1-5, with D maybe TRBD1 (5 bases). Trimming took off 6 bases at V and 9 bases at J, with 12 bases between the two ends. Per the germline V gene, CDR1 is MNHNY and CDR2 is SVGAGI (reference sequence). The CDR3 has 12 residues. The CDR3 region is CASRGGAGPQHF. The CDR3, as DNA: TGTGCCAGCAGGGGGGGAGCAGGGCCCCAGCATTTT.

CDR3 bases: TGCAGCGTTGAGTATAGCGGGAGAAGCACAGATACGCAGTATTTT. This translates into CSVEYSGRSTDTQYF. V is TRBV29-1 and J is TRBJ2-3, with TRBD2 matching over 9 bases. This CDR3 comprises 15 residues. The trim removed 3 bases at V and 0 bases at J, leaving 4 bases unmatched. The germline V gene has CDR1 SQVTM and CDR2 ANQGSEA.

This chain uses TRBV28 with TRBJ1-5; D is possibly TRBD1 (6 bases). The germline V and J ends were trimmed by 0 bases and 6 bases, with 18 bases remaining between them. Germline lookup yields CDR1 MDHEN and CDR2 SYDVKM. This CDR3 has 17 residues. The CDR3 loop is CASSLWGQGRVGQPQHF. CDR3 in DNA: TGTGCCAGCAGTTTATGGGGGCAGGGGCGAGTCGGTCAGCCCCAGCATTTT.

There are a few counts of this clone. The V gene is TRBV29-1, the J gene TRBJ2-5; a weak D match, TRBD2 (6 bases). The J call is doubtful: the DNA matches TRBJ2-7 better. The CDR3 runs 13 residues. Germline V gives CDR1 SQVTM, CDR2 ANQGSEA. The CDR3 coding sequence is TGCAGCGTTGTGGGACTCCGGCTCTACGAGCAGTACTTC. Amino acid sequence: CSVVGLRLYEQYF.

This clone was seen only a few times. V gene TRBV19 combines with J gene TRBJ1-5; 7 bases are a match to TRBD1. V lost 4 bases and J lost 1; bases outside the gene matches: 7. CDR3 length: 16 amino acids. Germline CDR1 LNHDA, CDR2 SQIVND (reference sequence). For the CDR3, the DNA is TGTGCCAGTAGTAACAGACAGGGTATAAGCAATCAGCCCCAGCATTTT. Translating it yields CASSNRQGISNQPQHF.

This clone was observed a handful of times. The chain has TRBV7-3 and TRBJ2-1, with 7 nucleotides matching TRBD2. Germline assignment: CDR1 SGHTA and CDR2 FQGTGA. This CDR3 has 16 residues. With V trimmed by 5 bases and J by 4 bases, 11 bases remained unmatched. The CDR3 protein is CASSPTTSLPYNEQFF. In DNA form, the CDR3 reads TGTGCCAGCAGCCCAACGACTAGCCTGCCGTACAATGAGCAGTTCTTC.

This clone was seen a handful of times. The J gene is TRBJ2-7, the V gene TRBV6-6; possible D gene TRBD2, 5 bases. The germline CDR1 and CDR2 sequences are MNHNY and SVGAGI (reference sequence). CDR3 length: 12 amino acids. Trimming took off 7 bases at V and 5 bases at J, with 12 bases between the two ends. CDR3 bases: TGTGCCAGCAAGGCCGGGATCAACGAGCAGTACTTC. Its protein product is CASKAGINEQYF.